The 9 T cell receptor beta chains below come from one sample, sequenced in a study of CD8 T cells in Susac syndrome. The authors reverse transcribed roughly 0.5 to 1 ug RNA with random hexamers. TCRdb reanalysed the immunoSEQ multiplex PCR reads using MiXCR and keeps one entry per CDR3 protein. The profile covers under 200,000 distinct CDR3 sequences, with over 85% appearing a single time and about 0.1% taken by the ten largest. The sample comprised CD4+ T cells from PBMCs. Receptors were obtained from a human donor in good health.

The chain carries TRBV29-1 and TRBJ1-2, with D possibly matching TRBD1 (6 bases). CDR1 is SQVTM and CDR2 is ANQGSEA in the germline V gene. The CDR3 loop spans 14 amino acids. V lost 4 bases and J lost 8, with 20 bases in between. This chain's CDR3 is CSVGYLSGGGGYTF. CDR3 sequence (DNA): TGCAGCGTTGGTTACCTGTCGGGGGGCGGCGGCTACACCTTC.

J is TRBJ2-7 and V is TRBV19; 10 nucleotides match TRBD1. The germline V gene has CDR1 LNHDA and CDR2 SQIVND (reference sequence). There are 15 residues in the CDR3. Trimming removed 8 bases from V and 4 bases from J; junction bases left unmatched: 11. Here the CDR3 DNA reads TGTGCCAGTCGGGTCCTCGGGACAGGGGTGTACGAGCAGTACTTC. This codes for CASRVLGTGVYEQYF.

The genes are TRBV7-9 and TRBJ1-1; no firm D call. The CDR3 runs to 13 residues. V lost 3 bases and J 2 bases, leaving 7 bases between the germline ends. Germline-derived CDR1 and CDR2 are SEHNR and FQNEAQ (reference sequence). In DNA, the CDR3 is TGTGCCAGCAGCTTCGAGACCAACACTGAAGCTTTCTTT. This translates into CASSFETNTEAFF.

This clonotype appeared once. CDR3 bases: TGTGCCACCAGTGATTCCCTCCCCAATGAGCAGTTCTTC. Protein: CATSDSLPNEQFF. The chain has TRBV24-1 and TRBJ2-1; unclear D gene. V gave up 2 bases and J gave up 6 bases, with 7 bases separating them. Per germline, CDR1 KGHDR and CDR2 SFDVKD. This CDR3 has 13 amino acids.

The V and J genes are TRBV20-1 and TRBJ2-3; D not resolved. Germline V gene lookup returns CDR1 DFQATT and CDR2 SNEGSKA (reference sequence). The CDR3 is made up of 12 amino acids. V was shortened by 6 bases and J by 5 bases, with 12 bases between the two germline ends. The CDR3, as DNA: TGCAGTGCCAGCCGGGCCCAAGATACGCAGTATTTT. Translating gives CSASRAQDTQYF.

The chain employs TRBV5-1 and TRBJ2-5; D ambiguous. Germline V lookup: CDR1 SGHRS, CDR2 YFSETQ. CDR3 length: 14 residues. V lost 0 bases to trimming and J lost 1 base, with 7 bases between them. CDR3 loop: CASSLEQIQETQYF. CDR3 sequence (DNA): TGCGCCAGCAGCTTGGAACAAATCCAAGAGACCCAGTACTTC.

The CDR3 spells CASSQEGLAGVGSYNEQFF. CDR3 coding DNA: TGTGCCAGCAGCCAAGAAGGACTAGCGGGAGTCGGTTCCTACAATGAGCAGTTCTTC. This chain links TRBV3-1 with TRBJ2-1; the match to TRBD2 covers 13 bases. Germline V CDR1 and CDR2: LGHDT, YNNKEL (reference sequence). The CDR3 length is 19 residues. The V and J ends lost 0 bases and 1 base, in that order; junction bases with no gene match: 6.

This chain links TRBV20-1 with TRBJ1-5; TRBD1 agrees at 9 bases. The junction had 12 bases not matched to a gene; V was cut back by 6 bases and J by 6 bases. The CDR3 is made up of 15 amino acids. The germline gives CDR1 DFQATT, CDR2 SNEGSKA (reference sequence). CDR3 protein: CSAQRWDRAVQPQHF. CDR3 DNA: TGCAGTGCCCAGCGTTGGGACAGGGCGGTTCAGCCCCAGCATTTT.

The chain recombines TRBV5-1 with TRBJ2-5; possible D gene TRBD2, 5 bases. The CDR3 loop spans 13 amino acids. Germline values: CDR1 SGHRS, CDR2 YFSETQ. Between the trimmed V and J ends, which lost 2 bases and 7 bases, there was a span of 12 bases. DNA of the CDR3: TGCGCCAGCAGCTTAGAGGGCAGACGGACCCAGTACTTC. Translation gives CASSLEGRRTQYF.